This T cell receptor beta chain emerged from a study of cytomegalovirus exposure and HLA in healthy donors. Findings and caveats of the study: A later analysis reportedly found fewer N-insertions in an Asian-associated ancestry cluster than the roughly 670-donor mean.

A word on this clone: The antigen is not known.

The CDR3 sequence is 15 residues long. Germline CDR1 is SGHNT and CDR2 is YENEEA. V was pared by 5 bases and J by 0 bases, with 2 bases of the junction left unmatched. The study ran its PCR with 60 Vbeta and 13 Jbeta primers. The data were produced by immunoSEQ multiplex PCR, yet TCRdb's version contains in-frame clones alone and is incomplete. The table records over 70,000 clones, over 75% of them present only once. Sample: PBMCs. This chain uses TRBV11-3 with TRBJ2-2; 8 bases map to TRBD1. The receptor comes from a male donor in good health and CMV-seropositive. CDR3 nucleotides: TGTGCCAGCAGCGCAGGGGGCGCGAACACCGGGGAGCTGTTTTTT. This translates into CASSAGGANTGELFF.